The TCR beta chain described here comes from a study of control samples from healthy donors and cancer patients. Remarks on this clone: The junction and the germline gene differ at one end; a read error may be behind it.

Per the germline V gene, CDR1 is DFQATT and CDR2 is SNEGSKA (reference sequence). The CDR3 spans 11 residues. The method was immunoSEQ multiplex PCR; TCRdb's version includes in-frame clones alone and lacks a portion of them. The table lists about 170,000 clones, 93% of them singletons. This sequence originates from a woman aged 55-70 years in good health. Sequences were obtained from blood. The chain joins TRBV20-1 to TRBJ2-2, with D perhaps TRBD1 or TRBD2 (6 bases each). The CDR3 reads CSARDEGGLFF. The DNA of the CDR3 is TGCAGTGCTAGAGATGAGGGGGGGCTGTTTTTT.